This T cell receptor beta chain originates from a study of T cell responses to AZD1222 COVID-19 vaccine. Study results and caveats: At study baseline, merely a handful of AZD1222 recipients were seropositive. Among the donors, most were white British and more were female, and clonal diversity was possibly underestimated. Two AZD1222 administrations were followed by greater Spike-specific TCR breadth and depth.

CDR1 SGHAT and CDR2 FQDESV come from the germline V gene (reference sequence). Trimming took off 0 bases at V and 0 bases at J, with 6 bases between the two ends. The CDR3 spans 16 residues. Comment on this clone: Its target is not known.

Doses given second, at about 4 or about 12 weeks, were pooled. Produced via immunoSEQ multiplex PCR; TCRdb's table is partial and in-frame only. The sample lists more than 150,000 clones; under 95% were seen once. The sample consisted of peripheral blood, taken 28 days after the second AZD1222 dose. This receptor was identified in an adult who received the AZD1222 COVID-19 vaccine. This rearrangement joins TRBV11-1 to TRBJ2-6; D unclear. The CDR3 coding sequence is TGTGCCAGCAGCTTAGCGCGAGGCTCTGGGGCCAACGTCCTGACTTTC. Its protein is CASSLARGSGANVLTF.